One and the same sample provided the 4 T cell receptor beta chains below, sequenced in a study of control samples from healthy donors and cancer patients. TCRdb's copy holds only in-frame clones and misses some; the assay was immunoSEQ multiplex PCR. The table shows about 150,000 clones, with 90% to 95% occurring only once. The specimen was blood. Every receptor here comes from a young man in good health.

This chain links TRBV18 with TRBJ2-2, with 7 positions matching TRBD1. The germline V gene has CDR1 KGHSH and CDR2 LQKENI. Trimming removed 5 bases from V and 6 bases from J; junction bases left unmatched: 9. This CDR3 has 15 residues. The CDR3 loop is CASSSLNRGSGELFF. The CDR3 region has the DNA TGTGCCAGCTCATCTCTTAACAGGGGTTCCGGGGAGCTGTTTTTT.

The rearrangement links TRBV7-2 to TRBJ2-7; D ambiguous. Trimming shortened V by 2 bases and J by 3 bases, and 8 bases separated the two germline ends. Germline-derived CDR1 and CDR2 are SGHTA and FQGNSA. This CDR3 is 13 amino acids long. The CDR3 region is CASSLISNYEQYF. In nucleotides, the CDR3 is TGTGCCAGCAGCTTAATTAGTAACTACGAGCAGTACTTC.

The chain has TRBV14 and TRBJ1-1, with D hard to call. Looked up from germline, CDR1 is SGHDN and CDR2 is FVKESK. CDR3 length: 15 residues. Trimming pared 4 bases from V and 1 base from J, leaving 13 bases between. CDR3 residues: CASSLIFGPNTEAFF. In DNA, the CDR3 is TGTGCCAGCAGCCTTATATTCGGGCCGAACACTGAAGCTTTCTTT.

This clone has just a few counts. This rearrangement joins TRBV7-2 to TRBJ1-1; no clear D. V was trimmed by 0 bases and J by 6 bases, leaving 17 bases between them. Germline CDR1 reads SGHTA; CDR2 reads FQGNSA. This CDR3 contains 16 residues. The CDR3 region has the DNA TGTGCCAGCAGCTTAGCGCTAGCTTGGCCCATACCTGAAGCTTTCTTT. Protein product: CASSLALAWPIPEAFF.